A single sample gave rise to the 11 T cell receptor beta chains below, sequenced in a study of OX40 agonist ivuxolimab in advanced cancers. The protocol was immunoSEQ multiplex PCR, while the TCRdb copy is restricted to in-frame clones and leaves out a portion. The data show around 12,000 clones, less than 90% seen once. The material was CD4+ or CD8+ T cells sorted from blood, obtained in a trial of the OX40 agonist ivuxolimab. The receptors shown here come from an adult with an advanced solid tumor such as melanoma, head and neck, liver or kidney cancer.

Here the CDR3 reads CASSLALGPRELFF. CDR3 nucleotide sequence: TGTGCCAGCAGCTTAGCGCTGGGGCCCCGGGAGCTGTTTTTT. This chain links TRBV9 with TRBJ2-2; possibly TRBD1 or TRBD2 for D (5 bases each). Germline CDR1 is SGDLS and CDR2 is YYNGEE. Deletions cut 4 bases from V and 9 bases from J, with 16 bases between. This CDR3 is built from 14 residues.

The chain has TRBV6-1 and TRBJ1-1; no reliable D call. CDR3 size: 11 residues. Germline lookup yields CDR1 MNHNS and CDR2 SASEGT. V lost 3 bases, J lost 7 bases, and 6 bases lay in between. CDR3 in amino acids: CASSDSYEAFF. The CDR3 coding sequence is TGTGCCAGCAGTGACAGTTATGAAGCTTTCTTT.

This rearrangement joins TRBV5-1 to TRBJ1-5; D possibly corresponds to TRBD1 (5 bases). The length of the CDR3 is 15 residues. CDR1 and CDR2 from the germline V gene are SGHRS and YFSETQ. V dropped 4 bases and J dropped 1 base, with 12 bases sitting between them. DNA of the CDR3: TGCGCCAGCAGCCCGGGACTGGGAAGCAATCAGCCCCAGCATTTT. Translated: CASSPGLGSNQPQHF.

The count of this clone is one. The chain combines TRBV6-1 with TRBJ1-6; D is uncertain. Trimming removed 4 bases at V and 2 bases at J, with 6 bases between. The CDR3 runs to 14 residues. Germline V CDR1 and CDR2: MNHNS, SASEGT. The CDR3 region is CASSAGPYNSPLHF. CDR3 nucleotides: TGTGCCAGCAGTGCTGGCCCCTATAATTCACCCCTCCACTTT.

The chain employs TRBV9 and TRBJ1-4; D is possibly TRBD1 (5 bases). The V gene lost 0 bases and the J gene lost 8 bases, with 11 bases spanning the gap. The CDR3 is 14 residues long. Germline V lookup: CDR1 SGDLS, CDR2 YYNGEE. Written as DNA, the CDR3 is TGTGCCAGCAGCGTAGCTCAGGGCGGAGAAAAACTGTTTTTT. This encodes CASSVAQGGEKLFF.

Relative to its sample, this clone is medium-sized. The chain employs TRBV5-1 and TRBJ2-7; 8 bases match TRBD1. There are 16 residues in the CDR3. Trimming cost V 5 bases and J 3 bases; bases outside gene matches: 13. Germline lookup yields CDR1 SGHRS and CDR2 YFSETQ. In nucleotides, the CDR3 is TGCGCCAGCAGTCCGGGTTGGACAGGGCCTCGCTACGAGCAGTACTTC. Protein product: CASSPGWTGPRYEQYF.

Notes on this clone: Additional DNA sequences in this sample encode the identical CDR3. CDR3 residues: CASRIGGGAGGYTF. The CDR3 region has the DNA TGTGCCAGCAGGATTGGCGGGGGGGCGGGGGGCTACACCTTC. V usage is TRBV27 and J usage is TRBJ1-2, with a tentative D call TRBD1 (6 bases). Trimming removed 6 bases from V and 8 bases from J, with 19 bases in between. Germline V gene sequence: CDR1 MNHEY, CDR2 SMNVEV (reference sequence). This CDR3 comprises 14 residues.

This chain links TRBV7-9 with TRBJ2-7; 8 nucleotides align to TRBD1. Trimming at V came to 5 bases and at J to 0 bases, leaving 9 bases not matched to a gene. Germline V gives CDR1 SEHNR, CDR2 FQNEAQ (reference sequence). The CDR3 runs 16 residues. CDR3 sequence (DNA): TGTGCCAGCAGCCCCGGACAGGGCCCCGACTCCTACGAGCAGTACTTC. Translation gives CASSPGQGPDSYEQYF.

The V and J genes are TRBV7-9 and TRBJ2-7; TRBD1 might be the D (5 bases). The CDR3 is 13 residues long. V dropped 4 bases and J dropped 6 bases, with 13 bases sitting between them. The V gene's germline CDR1 is SEHNR and CDR2 FQNEAQ (reference sequence). The CDR3 bases are TGTGCCAGCAGCTCACCCCCCACAGGCGAGCAGTACTTC. Its translation is CASSSPPTGEQYF. The full variable domain, with the rest looked up from reference TRBV7-9 and TRBJ2-7, is DTGVSQNPRHKITKRGQNVTFRCDPISEHNRLYWYRQTLGQGPEFLTYFQNEAQLEKSRLLSDRFSAERPKGSFSTLEIQRTEQGDSAMYLCASSSPPTGEQYFGPGTRLTVT.

The rearrangement links TRBV4-1 to TRBJ1-2; D remains unclear. Trimming left V 4 bases short and J 2 bases short, with 14 bases between. The CDR3 is 15 residues long. The germline V gene has CDR1 MGHRA and CDR2 YSYEKL. CDR3 residues: CASSRGLDANYGYTF. The DNA of the CDR3 is TGCGCCAGCAGCCGAGGCCTAGACGCAAACTATGGCTACACCTTC.

In its sample, this clone ranks as medium-sized. The chain links TRBV6-1 to TRBJ2-7; D call uncertain. The CDR3 is made up of 15 amino acids. Germline CDR1 reads MNHNS; CDR2 reads SASEGT. Between the trimmed V and J ends, which lost 4 bases and 1 base, there was a span of 14 bases. CDR3 region: CASSVMAGESYEQYF. The DNA for the CDR3 is TGTGCCAGCAGTGTTATGGCAGGCGAATCCTACGAGCAGTACTTC.